This entry concerns a single T cell receptor (beta chain). The antigen is not known. The method was immunoSEQ multiplex PCR; TCRdb's version includes in-frame clones alone and lacks a portion of them. Among about 56,000 clones listed, around 90% were seen once. This sample was included in a study of CD4 T cells in relation to SARS-CoV-2 and coronaviruses. The study, taken as a whole, reports: No crossreactivity against non-spike viral proteins was tested here.

V dropped 4 bases and J dropped 0; count of bases not matched to a gene: 8. The CDR3 sequence is 15 residues long. Germline CDR1 GTSNPN, CDR2 SVGIG (reference sequence). The chain carries TRBV30 and TRBJ2-7; 8 positions match TRBD2. The sequenced sample consisted of naive CD4+ T cells from PBMCs. Noted subset: naive CD4+ T cells isolated by negative enrichment. This clonotype was obtained from an adult with COVID-19. CDR3 sequence reads: CAWKETSGSSYEQYF. CDR3 DNA sequence: TGTGCCTGGAAGGAAACTAGCGGAAGCTCCTACGAGCAGTACTTC.